Each of the 22 T cell receptor beta chains below was sequenced from the same sample in a study of siplizumab effects on memory and regulatory T cells. The protocol was immunoSEQ multiplex PCR, while the TCRdb copy is restricted to in-frame clones and leaves out a portion. The sample holds about 100,000 clones; roughly 92% are singletons and the top ten take 0.55% to 0.65%. The sequenced sample consisted of Tregs sorted from blood. The receptors come from a human donor in good health.

In its sample, this clone was seen once. The chain carries TRBV19 and TRBJ1-5, with unresolved D. The length of the CDR3 is 13 residues. V was pared by 3 bases and J by 5 bases, with 8 bases between. Germline loops: CDR1 LNHDA, CDR2 SQIVND (reference sequence). The CDR3, as DNA: TGTGCCAGTAGTATCTACGGAGATCAGCCCCAGCATTTT. Translation gives CASSIYGDQPQHF.

This chain links TRBV28 with TRBJ2-7, with 7 bases matching TRBD1. Germline CDR1 is MDHEN and CDR2 is SYDVKM. Unmatched junction bases numbered 7, after V lost 5 bases and J lost 6 bases. CDR3 length: 13 residues. CDR3 DNA sequence: TGTGCCAGCAGTCAGGGACAGACGCGCGAGCAGTACTTC. The encoded protein is CASSQGQTREQYF.

The chain couples TRBV10-3 to TRBJ2-5; 9 positions agree with TRBD2. This CDR3 contains 10 residues. Germline V gives CDR1 ENHRY, CDR2 SYGVKD. The junction had 0 bases not matched to a gene; V was cut back by 11 bases and J by 5 bases. CDR3: CAAGGETQYF. The CDR3 DNA follows: TGTGCCGCGGGGGGGGAGACCCAGTACTTC.

The chain couples TRBV11-2 to TRBJ2-5; 8 bases line up with TRBD2. The germline CDR1 and CDR2 sequences are SGHAT and FQNNGV. With 8 bases clipped from V and 7 bases from J, the junction kept 12 bases outside the gene matches. The CDR3 has 14 amino acids. CDR3 in amino acids: CASSPGGFKGTQYF. The CDR3, as DNA: TGTGCCAGCTCGCCGGGAGGGTTTAAGGGGACCCAGTACTTC.

V and J are TRBV6-1 and TRBJ1-3; D unresolved. In germline, CDR1 is MNHNS, CDR2 SASEGT. The CDR3 is made up of 17 amino acids. V lost 3 bases to trimming and J lost 0 bases, with 15 bases between them. CDR3 DNA sequence: TGTGCCAGCAGTGAGGGCCCCGCAGGCTACTCTGGAAACACCATATATTTT. It codes for CASSEGPAGYSGNTIYF.

This chain uses TRBV5-1 with TRBJ2-1; the match to TRBD2 covers 11 bases. V lost 4 bases and J lost 7; bases outside the gene matches: 4. Germline CDR1 SGHRS, CDR2 YFSETQ. CDR3 length: 14 residues. The CDR3 nucleotides are TGCGCCAGCAGCCGACTAGCGGGAAGGAATGAGCAGTTCTTC. Translation: CASSRLAGRNEQFF. Full variable domain (missing parts from reference TRBV5-1 and TRBJ2-1): KAGVTQTPRYLIKTRGQQVTLSCSPISGHRSVSWYQQTPGQGLQFLFEYFSETQRNKGNFPGRFSGRQFSNSRSEMNVSTLELGDSALYLCASSRLAGRNEQFFGPGTRLTVL.

This rearrangement joins TRBV7-9 to TRBJ1-3, with D unresolved. Germline CDR1 and CDR2: SEHNR and FQNEAQ (reference sequence). There are 14 residues in the CDR3. V lost 3 bases and J lost 0, with 6 bases in between. The CDR3 region is CASSFRSSGNTIYF. DNA of the CDR3: TGTGCCAGCAGCTTTCGAAGCTCTGGAAACACCATATATTTT.

The V gene is TRBV18, the J gene TRBJ1-2; 7 positions match TRBD1. Germline CDR1 KGHSH, CDR2 LQKENI. Trimming removed 6 bases from V and 9 bases from J; junction bases left unmatched: 10. The CDR3 is 13 amino acids. The CDR3, as DNA: TGTGCCAGCTCCCGCGACAGGGACGTTCGCTACACCTTC. Translation gives CASSRDRDVRYTF.

The chain uses TRBV19 and TRBJ2-7; no definite D call. V shed 3 bases and J shed 0 bases, with 6 bases lying between them. CDR3 length equals 13 residues. Germline values: CDR1 LNHDA, CDR2 SQIVND (reference sequence). Written as DNA, the CDR3 is TGTGCCAGTAGTATTGCTTCCTCCTACGAGCAGTACTTC. It is translated as CASSIASSYEQYF.

The sample holds one count of this clone. This sequence joins TRBV7-9 and TRBJ2-1, with TRBD1 matching over 7 bases. In germline, CDR1 is SEHNR, CDR2 FQNEAQ (reference sequence). This CDR3 spans 15 amino acids. Trimming removed 1 base from V and 6 bases from J; junction bases left unmatched: 6. Written as DNA, the CDR3 is TGTGCCAGCAGCTTAGTAGACAGGGTTGTCAATGAGCAGTTCTTC. Amino acid sequence: CASSLVDRVVNEQFF.

The rearrangement uses TRBV5-5 and TRBJ2-7; D is ambiguous. Germline V gene sequence: CDR1 SGHKS, CDR2 YYEKEE (reference sequence). V lost 4 bases, J lost 6 bases, and 11 bases lay in between. CDR3 length equals 12 residues. CDR3 residues: CASSNYMVEQYF. The CDR3 coding sequence is TGTGCCAGCAGCAATTACATGGTCGAGCAGTACTTC. The full variable domain, in which reference TRBV5-5 and TRBJ2-7 provide the parts outside the CDR3, is DAGVTQSPTHLIKTRGQQVTLRCSPISGHKSVSWYQQVLGQGPQFIFQYYEKEERGRGNFPDRFSARQFPNYSSELNVNALLLGDSALYLCASSNYMVEQYFGPGTRLTVT.

V is TRBV27 and J is TRBJ1-4; D might be TRBD1 (5 bases). V was clipped by 5 bases and J by 8 bases, with 15 bases between them. This CDR3 has 14 residues. Germline CDR1 reads MNHEY; CDR2 reads SMNVEV (reference sequence). The CDR3 reads CASSGTTLGEKLFF. CDR3 in DNA: TGTGCCAGCAGTGGGACCACCTTGGGGGAAAAACTGTTTTTT.

This clone was detected only once. The chain carries TRBV28 and TRBJ1-4; no clear D gene. The CDR3 is made up of 13 amino acids. Germline values: CDR1 MDHEN, CDR2 SYDVKM. The V end was cut by 5 bases, the J end by 5 bases, with 9 bases between. The CDR3 here is CASSIQRNEKLFF. DNA of the CDR3: TGTGCCAGCAGTATCCAACGGAATGAAAAACTGTTTTTT.

The V gene is TRBV28, the J gene TRBJ2-4; D not certain. Germline V gene data show CDR1 as MDHEN and CDR2 as SYDVKM. The V and J ends lost 5 bases and 6 bases respectively, with 17 bases between them. The CDR3 is made up of 15 amino acids. CDR3 sequence (DNA): TGTGCCAGCAGTCCCGTGATTAGCTTTATAAACATTCAGTACTTC. Encoded protein: CASSPVISFINIQYF.

The chain is built from TRBV5-1 and TRBJ2-5; D is undetermined. The CDR3 length is 13 residues. Trimming pared 4 bases from V and 9 bases from J, leaving 16 bases between. CDR1 is SGHRS, CDR2 YFSETQ, per germline. Here the CDR3 DNA reads TGCGCCAGCAGCCTATCAGTTTCGAATTCCCAGTACTTC. It codes for CASSLSVSNSQYF.

The rearrangement uses TRBV7-6 and TRBJ2-7, with 10 bases aligning to TRBD2. Germline CDR1 and CDR2: SGHVS and FNYEAQ. The V segment lost 1 base and the J segment 2 bases; nucleotides outside the gene matches: 5. The CDR3 contains 16 residues. CDR3 nucleotides: TGTGCCAGCAGCTTAGATCTAGCGGGGGTTGCCTACGAGCAGTACTTC. Protein product: CASSLDLAGVAYEQYF.

This clone showed up just once. J is TRBJ1-2 and V is TRBV15; 8 nucleotides line up with TRBD1. The ends lost 3 bases at V and 6 bases at J; junction bases unmatched: 9. Germline V gene sequence: CDR1 LNHNV, CDR2 YYDKDF (reference sequence). CDR3 length: 15 amino acids. CDR3 coding DNA: TGTGCCACCAGCAGGAGGATACAGGGGGTCGATGGCTACACCTTC. Translated, it gives CATSRRIQGVDGYTF.

This chain links TRBV18 with TRBJ2-5, with D tentatively TRBD1 (6 bases). Germline V gene sequence: CDR1 KGHSH, CDR2 LQKENI. The CDR3 covers 18 residues. V lost 4 bases and J lost 1, with 22 bases in between. The CDR3 DNA is TGTGCCAGCTCACACCGACAGGTGGGGCCAAACTTCCAAGAGACCCAGTACTTC. It encodes CASSHRQVGPNFQETQYF.

The chain is built from TRBV29-1 and TRBJ2-5; D is ambiguous. The CDR3 consists of 14 residues. Looked up from germline, CDR1 is SQVTM and CDR2 is ANQGSEA. Trimming took 5 bases from V and 5 from J, leaving 18 bases between them. The CDR3 nucleotides are TGCAGCGTTTTAAGGGCGTTACGAGCGGAGACCCAGTACTTC. Its translation is CSVLRALRAETQYF.

J is TRBJ1-1 and V is TRBV12-5; 10 nucleotides match TRBD1. Germline-derived CDR1 and CDR2 are LGHNT and FRNRAP. The CDR3 consists of 17 residues. V shed 5 bases and J 5 bases; nucleotides not matched to a gene: 14. The CDR3 DNA reads TGTGCTAGTGGTGTCTCGTGGGGGACAGGGGATGGTACTGAAGCTTTCTTT. Its translation is CASGVSWGTGDGTEAFF.

This chain links TRBV7-9 with TRBJ2-7; D not certain. V lost 1 base and J 2 bases, leaving 12 bases between the germline ends. Germline-derived CDR1 and CDR2 are SEHNR and FQNEAQ (reference sequence). The CDR3 loop spans 15 amino acids. CDR3 amino acids: CASSLVRRGPYEQYF. In DNA, the CDR3 is TGTGCCAGCAGCTTAGTAAGGCGCGGACCCTACGAGCAGTACTTC. Full variable domain (remainder filled in from reference TRBV7-9 and TRBJ2-7): DTGVSQNPRHKITKRGQNVTFRCDPISEHNRLYWYRQTLGQGPEFLTYFQNEAQLEKSRLLSDRFSAERPKGSFSTLEIQRTEQGDSAMYLCASSLVRRGPYEQYFGPGTRLTVT.

This chain links TRBV9 with TRBJ2-2; 8 nucleotides match TRBD1. In germline, CDR1 is SGDLS, CDR2 YYNGEE. Germline trimming cut 3 bases from V and 6 bases from J; bases unmatched to any gene: 4. The CDR3 consists of 14 residues. The CDR3 DNA reads as TGTGCCAGCAGCGCCCTGACAGGGGCCGGGGAGCTGTTTTTT. Its translation: CASSALTGAGELFF.